The source of this T cell receptor (beta chain) is a study of T-cell reconstitution after alpha-beta-depleted transplantation in children. The CDR3 loop spans 12 amino acids. V was shortened by 10 bases and J by 1 base, with 10 bases between the two germline ends. CDR1 is LGHDT and CDR2 is YNNKEL in the germline V gene (reference sequence). TCRbeta library construction was performed incorporating unique molecular identifiers. Via MiXCR, TCRdb re-called the PCR reads, giving one row per CDR3 protein. The sample holds about 1,000,000 distinct CDR3 sequences; about 30% are singletons and the top ten take approximately 30%.

The sequence derives from a boy younger than two who had a stem cell transplant for SCID, so the T cells may come from the graft donor. Sequenced material: PBMCs, mostly from graft donor cells, taken 360 days after TCRalphabeta/CD19-depleted stem cell transplant. The rearrangement links TRBV3-1 to TRBJ1-1; a possible D gene is TRBD1 (6 bases). CDR3: CATRGGNTEAFF. The DNA for the CDR3 is TGTGCCACCAGGGGAGGGAACACTGAAGCTTTCTTT. The entire variable domain, with the rest obtained from reference TRBV3-1 and TRBJ1-1, is as follows: DTAVSQTPKYLVTQMGNDKSIKCEQNLGHDTMYWYKQDSKKFLKIMFSYNNKELIINETVPNRFSPKSPDKAHLNLHINSLELGDSAVYFCATRGGNTEAFFGQGTRLTVV.